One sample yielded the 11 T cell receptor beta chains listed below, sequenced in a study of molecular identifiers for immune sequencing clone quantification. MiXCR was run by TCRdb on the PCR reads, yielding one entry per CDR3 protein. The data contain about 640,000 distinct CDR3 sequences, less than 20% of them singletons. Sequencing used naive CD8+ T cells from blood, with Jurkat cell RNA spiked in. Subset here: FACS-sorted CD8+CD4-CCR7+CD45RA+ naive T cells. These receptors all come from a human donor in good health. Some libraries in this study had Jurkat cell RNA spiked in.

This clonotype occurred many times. As DNA, the CDR3 is TGTGCCAGCAGTGAAGATCGGCGGTCCTACGAGCAGTACTTC. It codes for CASSEDRRSYEQYF. This chain uses TRBV2 with TRBJ2-7, with D uncertain. The CDR3 length is 14 residues. Trimming removed 1 base from V and 1 base from J, with 8 bases in between. Germline CDR1 and CDR2: SNHLY and FYNNEI.

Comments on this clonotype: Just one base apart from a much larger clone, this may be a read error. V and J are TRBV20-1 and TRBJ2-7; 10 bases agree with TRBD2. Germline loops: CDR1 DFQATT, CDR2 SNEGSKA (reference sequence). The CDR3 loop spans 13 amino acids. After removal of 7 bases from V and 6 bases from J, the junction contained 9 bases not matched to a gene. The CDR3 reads CSVHLAGALEQYF. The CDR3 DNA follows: TGCAGTGTTCATCTAGCGGGAGCGCTCGAGCAGTACTTC.

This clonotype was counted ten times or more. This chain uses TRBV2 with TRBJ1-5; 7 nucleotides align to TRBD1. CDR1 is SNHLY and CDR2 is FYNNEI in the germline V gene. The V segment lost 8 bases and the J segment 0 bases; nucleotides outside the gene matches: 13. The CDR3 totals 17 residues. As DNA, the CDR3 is TGTGCCAGCGGCGACAGGGAAGGGGTATATAGCAATCAGCCCCAGCATTTT. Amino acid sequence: CASGDREGVYSNQPQHF.

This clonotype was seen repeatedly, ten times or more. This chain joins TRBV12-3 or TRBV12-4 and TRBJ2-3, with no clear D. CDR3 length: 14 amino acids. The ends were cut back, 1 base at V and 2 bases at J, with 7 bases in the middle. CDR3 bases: TGTGCCAGCAGTTTAGTATATGACACAGATACGCAGTATTTT. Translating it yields CASSLVYDTDTQYF.

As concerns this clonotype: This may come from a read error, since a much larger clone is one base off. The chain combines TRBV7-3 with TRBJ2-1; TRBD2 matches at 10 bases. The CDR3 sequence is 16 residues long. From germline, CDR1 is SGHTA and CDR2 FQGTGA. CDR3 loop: CASSWVAGGEYSEQFF. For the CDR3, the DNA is TGTGCCAGCAGCTGGGTAGCGGGAGGAGAGTACAGTGAGCAGTTCTTC.

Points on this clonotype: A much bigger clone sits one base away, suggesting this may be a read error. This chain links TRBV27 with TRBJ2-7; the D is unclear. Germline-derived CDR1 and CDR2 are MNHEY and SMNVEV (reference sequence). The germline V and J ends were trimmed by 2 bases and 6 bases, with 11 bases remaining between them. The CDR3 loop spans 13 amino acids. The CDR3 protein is CASSLGYQCEQYF. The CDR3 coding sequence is TGTGCCAGCAGTTTAGGCTACCAGTGCGAGCAGTACTTC.

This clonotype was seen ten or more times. The CDR3 nucleotides read TGTGCCACCCATATTCGGGGGAACCCCTACGAGCAGTACTTC. Protein: CATHIRGNPYEQYF. This chain uses TRBV7-9 with TRBJ2-7; the D gene is possibly TRBD2 (6 bases). V was cut by 10 bases and J by 2 bases, with 18 bases left in between. This CDR3 is 14 amino acids long. CDR1 is SEHNR and CDR2 is FQNEAQ in the germline V gene (reference sequence).

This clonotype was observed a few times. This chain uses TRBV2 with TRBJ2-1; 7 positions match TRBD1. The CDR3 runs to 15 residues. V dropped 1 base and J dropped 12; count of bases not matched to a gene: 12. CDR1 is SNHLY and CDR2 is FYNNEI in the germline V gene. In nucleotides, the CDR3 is TGTGCCAGCAGTGAAGTAGGACAGGAGTTAGTTGGGCAGTTCTTC. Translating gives CASSEVGQELVGQFF.

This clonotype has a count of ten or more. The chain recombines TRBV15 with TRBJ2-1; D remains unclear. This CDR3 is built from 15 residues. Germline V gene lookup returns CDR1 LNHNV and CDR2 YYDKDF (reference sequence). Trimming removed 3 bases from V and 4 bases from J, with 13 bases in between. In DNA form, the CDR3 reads TGTGCCACCAGCAGTAAACCAATGGGGTACAATGAGCAGTTCTTC. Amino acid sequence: CATSSKPMGYNEQFF.

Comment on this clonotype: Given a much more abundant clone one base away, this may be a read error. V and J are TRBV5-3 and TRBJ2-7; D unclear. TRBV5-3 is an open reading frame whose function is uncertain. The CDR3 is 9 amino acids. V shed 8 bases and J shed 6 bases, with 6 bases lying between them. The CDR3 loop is CASRLEQYF. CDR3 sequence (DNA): TGTGCCAGCAGACTCGAGCAGTACTTC.

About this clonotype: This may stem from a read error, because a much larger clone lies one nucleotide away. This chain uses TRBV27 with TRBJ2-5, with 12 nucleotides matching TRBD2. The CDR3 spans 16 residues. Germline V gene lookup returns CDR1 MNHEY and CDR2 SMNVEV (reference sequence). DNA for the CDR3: TGTGCCAGCACGGACAAACTAGCGGGAGGTGAAGAGACCAAGTACTTC. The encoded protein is CASTDKLAGGEETKYF.